This TCR beta chain originates from a study of T cell changes during pregnancy in multiple sclerosis. Assay: immunoSEQ multiplex PCR; the TCRdb copy retains only in-frame clones and omits some. The table lists 40,000 to 55,000 clones, over 90% of them singletons. The V gene end was trimmed by 4 bases and the J gene end by 3 bases; junction bases not matched to a gene: 14. CDR3 length equals 17 residues. CDR1 and CDR2 (germline): MDHEN, SYDVKM. The clonotype comes from a female donor in good health, enrolled as a control in a pregnancy study. Sequenced material: CD4+ T cells from peripheral blood mononuclear cells, taken after pregnancy. This chain connects TRBV28 to TRBJ1-2; 7 bases fit TRBD1. The CDR3 DNA is TGTGCCAGCAGTTCTCCACCTTACAGGGGAAGTTACTATGGCTACACCTTC. Translating gives CASSSPPYRGSYYGYTF.